This entry lists 16 T cell receptor beta chains sequenced from one sample in a study of T cell repertoires in cytomegalovirus infection. Which antigens these TCRs recognize remains unknown. One entry per CDR3 protein, called by TCRdb with MiXCR from the reads. The profile shows some 940,000 distinct CDR3 sequences, under 40% of them singletons. Sequenced material: cultured CD8+ T cells from PBMCs, taken from culture after CMV antigen stimulation. The receptors stem from a human donor in good health (CMV status not recorded). Some clones in this sample may be carry-over from other donors' samples.

The chain carries TRBV10-3 and TRBJ2-6; D possibly corresponds to TRBD2 (5 bases). Trimming pared 4 bases from V and 4 bases from J, leaving 11 bases between. Per the germline V gene, CDR1 is ENHRY and CDR2 is SYGVKD. CDR3 length equals 15 residues. The CDR3: CAISARGSGANVLTF. As DNA, the CDR3 is TGTGCCATCAGTGCCAGAGGGTCCGGGGCCAACGTCCTGACTTTC.

The chain combines TRBV12-3 or TRBV12-4 with TRBJ1-2; D call uncertain. CDR3 length: 14 residues. V was clipped by 5 bases and J by 5 bases, with 15 bases between them. CDR3 region: CASSNSIGGYGYTF. The CDR3 DNA follows: TGTGCCAGCAGTAACTCTATTGGAGGTTATGGCTACACCTTC.

The V and J genes are TRBV6-1 and TRBJ1-5; no clear D gene. Trimming cost V 7 bases and J 3 bases, with 13 bases left between them. In germline, CDR1 is MNHNS, CDR2 SASEGT. This CDR3 region has 14 residues. The CDR3 bases are TGTGCCAGCACGTGGGATTTGGACAATCAGCCCCAGCATTTT. Protein sequence: CASTWDLDNQPQHF.

V is TRBV6-2 or TRBV6-3 and J is TRBJ1-1; D is perhaps TRBD1 (5 bases). The ends were cut back, 2 bases at V and 3 bases at J, with 13 bases in the middle. The CDR3 is made up of 15 amino acids. Germline lookup yields CDR1 MNHEY and CDR2 SVGEGT. In nucleotides, the CDR3 is TGTGCCAGCAGTTACGGACAAATCGAGGACACTGAAGCTTTCTTT. It encodes CASSYGQIEDTEAFF.

The V and J genes are TRBV6-1 and TRBJ1-4; possible D gene TRBD1, 5 bases. CDR3 length: 11 residues. The germline V and J ends were trimmed by 6 bases and 14 bases, with 13 bases remaining between them. Germline V gene sequence: CDR1 MNHNS, CDR2 SASEGT. CDR3 bases: TGTGCCAGCAGCCCGGGGTCAGGGCTGTTTTTT. It encodes CASSPGSGLFF.

The sample holds a few counts of this clonotype. CDR3 coding DNA: TGTGCCAGTACCCGACAGGACGGCACAGATACGCAGTATTTT. Protein: CASTRQDGTDTQYF. J is TRBJ2-3 and V is TRBV19, with TRBD1 as a possible D gene (6 bases). CDR3 length equals 14 residues. The V gene's germline CDR1 is LNHDA and CDR2 SQIVND (reference sequence). V gave up 7 bases and J gave up 1 base, with 12 bases separating them.

This sequence joins TRBV6-6 and TRBJ2-7; 9 bases are shared with TRBD1. This CDR3 has 15 residues. V was pared by 5 bases and J by 3 bases, with 8 bases of the junction left unmatched. Per germline, CDR1 MNHNY and CDR2 SVGAGI (reference sequence). The CDR3 loop is CASSPRDREVYEQYV. CDR3 sequence (DNA): TGTGCCAGCAGTCCCCGGGACAGGGAAGTCTACGAGCAGTACGTC.

This chain connects TRBV29-1 to TRBJ2-7; D unclear. Germline V gene lookup returns CDR1 SQVTM and CDR2 ANQGSEA. V shed 5 bases and J shed 0 bases, with 11 bases lying between them. The CDR3 sequence is 13 residues long. CDR3 bases: TGCAGCGTTATGGTATCAAACTCCTACGAGCAGTACGTC. Its protein is CSVMVSNSYEQYV.

This clonotype has more than one count but fewer than ten. V is TRBV5-1 and J is TRBJ1-1; D ambiguous. Germline assignment: CDR1 SGHRS and CDR2 YFSETQ. There are 15 residues in the CDR3. V was trimmed by 6 bases and J by 3 bases, leaving 18 bases between them. CDR3 sequence: CASTGRREADTEAFF. The CDR3 DNA reads as TGCGCCAGCACTGGGAGGCGGGAAGCGGACACTGAAGCTTTCTTT.

This rearrangement joins TRBV24-1 to TRBJ1-1, with D tentatively TRBD1 (6 bases). This CDR3 has 12 residues. Trimming stripped 5 bases from V and 6 bases from J, with 9 bases between. CDR1 is KGHDR and CDR2 is SFDVKD in the germline V gene. The CDR3, as DNA: TGTGCCACCAGTGCAGGGGTGTCTGAAGCTTTCTTT. Translated, it gives CATSAGVSEAFF.

The chain has TRBV25-1 and TRBJ2-7; D is unresolved. The CDR3 runs 13 residues. Germline V lookup: CDR1 MGHDK, CDR2 SYGVNS. The V and J ends lost 4 bases and 3 bases respectively, with 10 bases between them. CDR3 nucleotides: TGTGCCAGCAGTGGGGAAGTGCGCTACGAGCAGTACTTC. Translation gives CASSGEVRYEQYF.

The rearrangement links TRBV19 to TRBJ1-1; D unresolved. This CDR3 is built from 17 residues. V was clipped by 7 bases and J by 1 base, with 22 bases between them. CDR1 and CDR2 (germline): LNHDA, SQIVND (reference sequence). The CDR3 here is CASTDAQTYFPNTEAFF. In DNA, the CDR3 is TGTGCCAGTACCGACGCGCAGACATATTTTCCGAACACTGAAGCTTTCTTT.

This clonotype was counted a few times. The chain joins TRBV7-3 to TRBJ2-5; 7 nucleotides agree with TRBD2. Germline values: CDR1 SGHTA, CDR2 FQGTGA. The V and J ends lost 5 bases and 1 base, in that order; junction bases with no gene match: 7. The CDR3 spans 15 residues. CDR3 sequence: CASSPWGGTQETQYF. CDR3 coding DNA: TGTGCCAGCAGCCCCTGGGGGGGGACCCAAGAGACCCAGTACTTC.

The chain links TRBV10-2 to TRBJ1-1; D possibly corresponds to TRBD1 (6 bases). V gave up 4 bases and J gave up 1 base, with 13 bases separating them. Germline V gives CDR1 WSHSY, CDR2 SAAADI. This CDR3 is 15 amino acids long. CDR3 nucleotide sequence: TGCGCCAGCAGTGGCCGTGGAGGGGGGAACACTGAAGCTTTCTTT. This sequence encodes CASSGRGGGNTEAFF.

The chain recombines TRBV7-2 with TRBJ1-2, with 7 bases lining up with TRBD1. Germline V CDR1 and CDR2: SGHTA, FQGNSA. The length of the CDR3 is 15 residues. J was trimmed by 1 base and V by 8 bases; bases with no gene match: 10. The CDR3 spells CASGVSGQHNYGYTF. The CDR3 DNA reads TGTGCCAGCGGTGTGTCGGGACAGCATAACTATGGCTACACCTTC.

In this sample, this clonotype turned up a few times. V usage is TRBV7-6 and J usage is TRBJ2-7, with D unclear. The germline CDR1 and CDR2 sequences are SGHVS and FNYEAQ. V was trimmed by 0 bases and J by 5 bases, leaving 8 bases between them. The length of the CDR3 is 13 residues. The CDR3 DNA sequence: TGTGCCAGCAGCTTAGCCCTAACGGACGAGCAGTACGTC. This gives the protein CASSLALTDEQYV.